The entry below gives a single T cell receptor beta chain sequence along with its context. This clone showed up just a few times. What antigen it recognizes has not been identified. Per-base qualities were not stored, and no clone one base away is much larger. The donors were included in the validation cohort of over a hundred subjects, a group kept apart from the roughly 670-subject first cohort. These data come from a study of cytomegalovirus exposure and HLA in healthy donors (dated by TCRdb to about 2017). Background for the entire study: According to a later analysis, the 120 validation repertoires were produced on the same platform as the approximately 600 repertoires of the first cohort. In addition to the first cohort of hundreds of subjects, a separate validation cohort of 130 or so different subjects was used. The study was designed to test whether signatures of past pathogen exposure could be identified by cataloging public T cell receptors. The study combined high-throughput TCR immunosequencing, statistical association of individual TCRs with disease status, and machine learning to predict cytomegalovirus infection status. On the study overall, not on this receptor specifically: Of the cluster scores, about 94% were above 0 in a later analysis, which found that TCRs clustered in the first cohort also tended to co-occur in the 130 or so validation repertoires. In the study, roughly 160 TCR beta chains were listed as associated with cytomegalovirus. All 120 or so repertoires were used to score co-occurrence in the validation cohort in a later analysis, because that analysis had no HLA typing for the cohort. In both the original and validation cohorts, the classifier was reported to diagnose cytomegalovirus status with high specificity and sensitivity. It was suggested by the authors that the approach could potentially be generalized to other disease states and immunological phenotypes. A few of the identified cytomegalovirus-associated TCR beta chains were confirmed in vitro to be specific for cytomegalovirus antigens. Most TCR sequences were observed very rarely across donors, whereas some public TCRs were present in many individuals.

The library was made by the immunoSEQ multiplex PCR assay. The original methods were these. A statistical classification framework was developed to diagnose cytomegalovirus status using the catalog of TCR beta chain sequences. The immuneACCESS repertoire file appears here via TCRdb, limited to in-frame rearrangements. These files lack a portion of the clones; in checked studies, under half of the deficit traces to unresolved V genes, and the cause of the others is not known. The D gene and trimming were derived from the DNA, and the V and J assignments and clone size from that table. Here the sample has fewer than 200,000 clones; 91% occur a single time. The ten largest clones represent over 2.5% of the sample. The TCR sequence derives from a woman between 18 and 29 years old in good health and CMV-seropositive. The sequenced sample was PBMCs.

CDR3 region: CASSLVQEAYEQYF. The DNA sequence is as follows: TGTGCCAGCAGCTTAGTACAGGAAGCCTACGAGCAGTACTTC. In this chain, TRBV7-2 is recombined with TRBJ2-7; TRBD1 could be the D gene, as 5 bases match. Trimming removed 1 base from V and 2 bases from J, leaving 9 bases between the germline ends. Measured from the cysteine to the phenylalanine, the CDR3 is 14 residues long. CDR3 DNA is the only sequence kept; it has 42 bases, read in frame from the first base. CDR1 and CDR2 were assigned from the germline V gene as SGHTA and FQGNSA.